This T cell receptor beta chain was recovered during a study of cytomegalovirus exposure and HLA in healthy donors. Study-wide background: HLA-typed donors contributed some 87 million unique TCRs, which were held in an early data release. Regarding the study as a whole: Solely CMV serostatus was available to characterize immune exposure.

The PCR made use of 60 Vbeta and 13 Jbeta primers. TCRdb's table, derived via immunoSEQ multiplex PCR, lists solely in-frame clones and lacks some. Of some 180,000 clones in the sample, approximately 73% were seen once. Notes on this clone: Its specificity is not known.

V was shortened by 5 bases and J by 8 bases, with 15 bases between the two germline ends. Germline lookup yields CDR1 SGHNT and CDR2 YENEEA. The CDR3 length is 14 residues. Every donor was a healthy person donating bone marrow. This chain joins TRBV11-3 and TRBJ1-4; the D gene is possibly TRBD1 (6 bases). The source is a woman in her twenties or thirties in good health and CMV-seropositive. The sequencing input was PBMCs. The CDR3: CASSQDSYQEKLFF. The CDR3 DNA is TGTGCCAGCAGCCAGGACAGCTACCAAGAAAAACTGTTTTTT.